Listed here are 21 T cell receptor beta chains from one sample, sequenced in a study of blood T cell repertoires in COVID-19. This table comes from immunoSEQ multiplex PCR, and its TCRdb copy is limited to in-frame clones, with some not included. The sample consists of about 280,000 clones, approximately 78% of them appearing once. Sequencing was performed on PBMCs or T cells enriched from blood (not recorded which). Every receptor here comes from a man aged 40-55 years who had been exposed to COVID-19.

This chain joins TRBV7-9 and TRBJ2-1, with 12 bases aligning to TRBD1. This CDR3 comprises 15 residues. The ends lost 3 bases at V and 5 bases at J; junction bases unmatched: 2. Per the germline V gene, CDR1 is SEHNR and CDR2 is FQNEAQ (reference sequence). Written as DNA, the CDR3 is TGTGCCAGCAGCTTTGGGACAGGGGGCAACAATGAGCAGTTCTTC. It translates to CASSFGTGGNNEQFF.

This clone has a handful of counts. CDR3 protein: CASSQGRLASNQPQHF. The CDR3 region has the DNA TGCGCCAGCAGCCAAGGCAGATTAGCTAGCAATCAGCCCCAGCATTTT. The chain couples TRBV4-1 to TRBJ1-5; the D is unclear. Germline loops: CDR1 MGHRA, CDR2 YSYEKL. CDR3 length: 16 amino acids. Deletions cut 1 base from V and 0 bases from J, with 10 bases between.

CDR3 DNA sequence: TGTGCCAGCAGACAGGGAGAGGTAAATCAGCCCCAGCATTTT. Translating it yields CASRQGEVNQPQHF. The gene calls are TRBV6-5 and TRBJ1-5, with D possibly matching TRBD1 (6 bases). V lost 6 bases, J lost 4 bases, and 13 bases lay in between. This CDR3 is built from 14 residues. The germline CDR1 and CDR2 sequences are MNHEY and SVGAGI.

This clone appeared once. The genes are TRBV6-1 and TRBJ2-6; 11 bases line up with TRBD2. CDR1 is MNHNS and CDR2 is SASEGT in the germline V gene. The length of the CDR3 is 17 residues. The V gene end was trimmed by 4 bases and the J gene end by 1 base; junction bases not matched to a gene: 3. The CDR3 reads CASSGTSGPSGANVLTF. The DNA of the CDR3 is TGTGCCAGCAGTGGGACTAGCGGGCCATCTGGGGCCAACGTCCTGACTTTC.

The CDR3 spells CASSIVVAGVDTQYF. The CDR3 nucleotides are TGTGCCAGCAGCATTGTGGTAGCGGGAGTAGATACGCAGTATTTT. V is TRBV5-6 and J is TRBJ2-3, with 9 bases that match TRBD2. J was trimmed by 5 bases and V by 4 bases; bases with no gene match: 8. Per the germline V gene, CDR1 is SGHDT and CDR2 is YYEEEE. The CDR3 contains 15 residues.

This clone came up a few times. The rearrangement links TRBV2 to TRBJ1-1; 7 positions match TRBD1. Germline V gene lookup returns CDR1 SNHLY and CDR2 FYNNEI. The CDR3 has 14 residues. J was trimmed by 1 base and V by 6 bases; bases with no gene match: 5. The CDR3 loop reads CASRPGQPNTEAFF. The CDR3 nucleotides are TGTGCCAGCAGGCCGGGACAGCCGAACACTGAAGCTTTCTTT.

The V gene is TRBV18, the J gene TRBJ1-2; D remains unclear. Germline CDR1 reads KGHSH; CDR2 reads LQKENI. The CDR3 sequence is 13 residues long. Trimming left V 3 bases short and J 7 bases short, with 12 bases between. The CDR3 DNA reads TGTGCCAGCTCACCGGAGACTGATTCTGGCTACACCTTC. It codes for CASSPETDSGYTF. Full variable domain (remainder filled in from reference TRBV18 and TRBJ1-2): NAGVMQNPRHLVRRRGQEARLRCSPMKGHSHVYWYRQLPEEGLKFMVYLQKENIIDESGMPKERFSAEFPKEGPSILRIQQVVRGDSAAYFCASSPETDSGYTFGSGTRLTVV.

The CDR3 sequence is CASSSQATYGYTF. CDR3 nucleotides: TGCGCCAGCTCTTCACAGGCCACTTATGGCTACACCTTC. The chain is built from TRBV4-1 and TRBJ1-2; D possibly corresponds to TRBD1 (5 bases). The CDR3 runs to 13 residues. The V gene's germline CDR1 is MGHRA and CDR2 YSYEKL. The V end was cut by 8 bases, the J end by 5 bases, with 15 bases between.

There are a few counts of this clone. This rearrangement joins TRBV19 to TRBJ2-1; no firm D call. The ends were cut back, 5 bases at V and 7 bases at J, with 21 bases in the middle. This CDR3 is built from 16 residues. Germline CDR1 is LNHDA and CDR2 is SQIVND (reference sequence). For the CDR3, the DNA is TGTGCCAGTAGTTCCCCCCGCGGTAATAAGAGAAATGAGCAGTTCTTC. Protein sequence: CASSSPRGNKRNEQFF.

The V and J genes are TRBV12-3 or TRBV12-4 and TRBJ2-2; D call uncertain. Trimming left V 7 bases short and J 4 bases short, with 10 bases between. The length of the CDR3 is 13 residues. The CDR3 DNA is TGTGCCAGCACCGATCAGGTCACCGGGGAGCTGTTTTTT. It encodes CASTDQVTGELFF.

The chain combines TRBV19 with TRBJ2-7, with D maybe TRBD1 (6 bases). Trimming took off 3 bases at V and 6 bases at J, with 12 bases between the two ends. This CDR3 comprises 13 residues. The germline V gene has CDR1 LNHDA and CDR2 SQIVND (reference sequence). Here the CDR3 DNA reads TGTGCCAGTAGTATGAGGGCAGGGGCCGAGCAGTACTTC. Translated, it gives CASSMRAGAEQYF.

V is TRBV24-1 and J is TRBJ1-5; D gene uncertain. V was cut by 6 bases and J by 2 bases, with 7 bases left in between. CDR1 is KGHDR, CDR2 SFDVKD, per germline. CDR3 length: 13 amino acids. CDR3 sequence reads: CATSLSGNQPQHF. The CDR3 DNA follows: TGTGCCACCAGTCTGTCCGGCAATCAGCCCCAGCATTTT.

The V and J genes are TRBV19 and TRBJ2-6; TRBD1 aligns across 7 bases. The CDR3 covers 15 residues. J was trimmed by 2 bases and V by 5 bases; bases with no gene match: 3. Germline lookup yields CDR1 LNHDA and CDR2 SQIVND (reference sequence). CDR3 bases: TGTGCCAGTAGTGTCACAGGGGCTGGGGCCAACGTCCTGACTTTC. Translating gives CASSVTGAGANVLTF.

V and J are TRBV9 and TRBJ2-5, with D tentatively TRBD1 (6 bases). Germline V CDR1 and CDR2: SGDLS, YYNGEE. This CDR3 comprises 15 residues. Trimming pared 0 bases from V and 5 bases from J, leaving 14 bases between. Here the CDR3 DNA reads TGTGCCAGCAGCGTAGGGGCAGGGGCCGCGGAGACCCAGTACTTC. It specifies CASSVGAGAAETQYF.

This chain uses TRBV19 with TRBJ1-1; TRBD1 might be the D (5 bases). V was cut by 6 bases and J by 0 bases, with 17 bases left in between. The CDR3 extends over 16 amino acids. Germline assignment: CDR1 LNHDA and CDR2 SQIVND (reference sequence). CDR3 in DNA: TGTGCCAGTAGGGAAGAACAGGACGAATTGAACACTGAAGCTTTCTTT. As protein: CASREEQDELNTEAFF.

This clone was recorded only once. The chain couples TRBV11-2 to TRBJ2-7; TRBD2 might be the D (6 bases). The CDR3 consists of 13 residues. Germline CDR1 and CDR2: SGHAT and FQNNGV. Trimming removed 3 bases from V and 3 bases from J, with 9 bases in between. In DNA form, the CDR3 reads TGTGCCAGCAGCTTCGGAGGGCACTACGAGCAGTACTTC. Amino acids: CASSFGGHYEQYF.

This clone was counted between two and nine times. The chain uses TRBV5-1 and TRBJ2-5; 8 positions match TRBD1. J gave up 4 bases and V 6 bases, and 8 bases lay outside the gene matches. This CDR3 is 14 amino acids long. CDR1 is SGHRS and CDR2 is YFSETQ in the germline V gene. Here the CDR3 DNA reads TGCGCCAGCAACCCAGGGACAGGCGCAGAGACCCAGTACTTC. Its translation: CASNPGTGAETQYF.

The chain combines TRBV5-4 with TRBJ2-1, with 12 bases fitting TRBD2. This CDR3 spans 18 amino acids. Germline CDR1 and CDR2: SGHNT and YYREEE (reference sequence). V trimming: 2 bases; J trimming: 7 bases; junction bases outside the gene matches: 13. This CDR3 reads CASSFGGASGRAANEQFF. Written as DNA, the CDR3 is TGTGCCAGCAGCTTTGGGGGGGCTAGCGGGAGGGCGGCAAATGAGCAGTTCTTC.

CDR3 residues: CASSVGQDYGYTF. As DNA, the CDR3 is TGTGCCAGCAGCGTAGGCCAGGACTATGGCTACACCTTC. The chain employs TRBV9 and TRBJ1-2; no clear D. V lost 0 bases and J lost 3, with 6 bases in between. The germline CDR1 and CDR2 sequences are SGDLS and YYNGEE. The CDR3 contains 13 residues.

The sample holds one count of this clone. The chain carries TRBV5-4 and TRBJ2-5, with 7 bases fitting TRBD2. This CDR3 region has 13 residues. Germline CDR1 and CDR2: SGHNT and YYREEE (reference sequence). After removal of 0 bases from V and 14 bases from J, the junction contained 10 bases not matched to a gene. Written as DNA, the CDR3 is TGTGCCAGCAGCTTGGGGGGAGGGGATCCTACTTACTTC. Translated, it gives CASSLGGGDPTYF.

The chain combines TRBV5-1 with TRBJ2-7; 7 nucleotides match TRBD2. Per germline, CDR1 SGHRS and CDR2 YFSETQ. V shed 4 bases and J 0 bases; nucleotides not matched to a gene: 10. The CDR3 is made up of 16 amino acids. The CDR3 is CASSLWEGGTSYEQYF. In DNA, the CDR3 is TGCGCCAGCAGCCTCTGGGAGGGAGGGACCTCCTACGAGCAGTACTTC.